Listed below are T cell receptor beta chains from one sample, sequenced in a study of blood T cell repertoires in COVID-19. Some clones are missing from TCRdb's copy, which holds only in-frame ones; the method was immunoSEQ multiplex PCR. Of about 79,000 clones listed, more than 85% are singletons. The material sequenced was peripheral blood. The receptors originated from a man between 65 and 79 years old with active or convalescent COVID-19. The CDR3 runs from the conserved cysteine through the conserved F or W. D genes are given only for firm matches. The listing skips clone size in some rows; elsewhere it reads once, few, many or a size class.

d_call	v_call	j_call	clone_size	cdr3_nt	cdr3_aa
TRBD2	TRBV20-1	TRBJ2-7	NA	TGCAGTGCGCTACTAGCGCTCGAGCAGTACTTC	CSALLALEQYF
TRBD2	TRBV5-1	TRBJ2-5	NA	TGCGCCAGCAGCACTATAGCGGGACAAGAGGCCCAGTACTTC	CASSTIAGQEAQYF
NA	TRBV28	TRBJ2-7	few	TGTGCCAGCAAAGGGTCTCTCCAGCGGGAGTACTTC	CASKGSLQREYF
TRBD1	TRBV28	TRBJ1-1	NA	TGTGCCAGCAGTCCCTCCTCGACAGGGAAAGTTGAAGCTTTCTTT	CASSPSSTGKVEAFF
NA	TRBV6-5	TRBJ1-1	NA	TGTGCCAGCAGTTACGGGGGCTGGAACACTGAAGCTTTCTTT	CASSYGGWNTEAFF
TRBD2	TRBV28	TRBJ2-1	NA	TGTGCCAGCAGACCTAGCGGGAAGGGTGAGCAGTTCTTC	CASRPSGKGEQFF
NA	TRBV3-1/TRBV3-2	TRBJ1-1	NA	TGTGCCAGCAGCCAAGGGGGAGGTATCACCGCAGAAGCTTTCTTT	CASSQGGGITAEAFF
TRBD2	TRBV7-2	TRBJ2-2	NA	TGTGCCAGCAGCTCCTCTAGCGGGGTCGGGGAGCTGTTTTTT	CASSSSSGVGELFF
TRBD2	TRBV6-5	TRBJ2-3	few	TGTGCCAGCAGTACGGGACTAGCGGGATATGATACGCAGTATTTT	CASSTGLAGYDTQYF
NA	TRBV7-2	TRBJ1-1	few	TGTGCCAGCAGAAACAGGGCGGGTAACACTGAAGCTTTCTTT	CASRNRAGNTEAFF
TRBD2	TRBV28	TRBJ2-7	NA	TGTGCCAGCAGTTTGCTAGCGGGGTCCTACGAGCAGTACTTC	CASSLLAGSYEQYF
TRBD1	TRBV5-6	TRBJ2-7	NA	TGTGCCAGCAGCAGCCCCTATACAGGGGGCGCGAACGAGCAGTACTTC	CASSSPYTGGANEQYF
NA	TRBV2	TRBJ1-5	NA	TGTGCCAGCAGTGAACAGGGTGTGGGTCAGCCCCAGCATTTT	CASSEQGVGQPQHF
NA	TRBV5-1	TRBJ1-2	NA	TGCGCCAGCAGCCCCCGATTGGGGGGGCTGGATGGCTACACCTTC	CASSPRLGGLDGYTF
TRBD2	TRBV5-5	TRBJ2-3	once	TGTGCCAGCAGCTTAACTAGCGGGGGGTTCACAGATACGCAGTATTTT	CASSLTSGGFTDTQYF
TRBD2	TRBV3-1/TRBV3-2	TRBJ2-1	NA	TGTGCCAGCCAGCCCCACCCGGGAGGAGGGTACAATGAGCAGTTCTTC	CASQPHPGGGYNEQFF
NA	TRBV5-4	TRBJ2-7	NA	TGTGCCAGCAGCGTACAGGCGCGACAGTTCCACGAGCAGTACTTC	CASSVQARQFHEQYF
NA	TRBV30	TRBJ1-6	NA	TGTGCCTGGAGGGTGGGAGGAACGGAGAGCTCCTATAATTCACCCCTCCACTTT	CAWRVGGTESSYNSPLHF
TRBD2	TRBV7-2	TRBJ2-3	NA	TGTGCCAGCAGCTTAGTGGCGGGAGGCACAGATACGCAGTATTTT	CASSLVAGGTDTQYF
NA	TRBV18	TRBJ1-5	once	TGTGCCAGCTCACTTAACGACGGGACAAATCAGCCCCAGCATTTT	CASSLNDGTNQPQHF
TRBD2	TRBV5-4	TRBJ2-3	NA	TGTGCCAGCAGCCCCCAACTAGCGCCAGGACTTCCAGATACGCAGTATTTT	CASSPQLAPGLPDTQYF
TRBD2	TRBV3-1/TRBV3-2	TRBJ2-1	NA	TGTGCCAGCAGAGGACGGACTAGCGGGAGGGTCTACAATGAGCAGTTCTTC	CASRGRTSGRVYNEQFF
NA	TRBV7-2	TRBJ2-5	NA	TGTGCCAGCAGCTTAAGAACAGGGTCCCAAGAGACCCAGTACTTC	CASSLRTGSQETQYF
NA	TRBV4-1	TRBJ2-5	NA	TGCGCCAGCAGCCAAGATTTGGGGGGAGTCGTTGAGACCCAGTACTTC	CASSQDLGGVVETQYF
NA	TRBV14	TRBJ1-2	NA	TGTGCCAGCAGCCCCTTTTTTGAGGGTCACGGCTACACCTTC	CASSPFFEGHGYTF
NA	TRBV27	TRBJ2-7	once	TGTGCCAGCAGTTTTCGGAGGTTGAGCGAGCAGTACTTC	CASSFRRLSEQYF
NA	TRBV6-4	TRBJ2-5	NA	TGTGCCAGCAGTTACTCCCCAGGAGAGACCCAGTACTTC	CASSYSPGETQYF
TRBD1	TRBV7-3	TRBJ1-1	once	TGTGCCAGCAGCCTCCTGCCCAGGGGGGTGACTGAAGCTTTCTTT	CASSLLPRGVTEAFF
NA	TRBV5-1	TRBJ2-2	NA	TGCGCCAGCAGCTCGACTAACACCGGGGAGCTGTTTTTT	CASSSTNTGELFF
NA	TRBV19	TRBJ2-1	NA	TGTGCCAGTAGTATTGATCGGGGTCCCTACAATGAGCAGTTCTTC	CASSIDRGPYNEQFF
NA	TRBV20-1	TRBJ2-7	NA	TGCAGTGCTAGTCCCGCGGCCTACGAGCAGTACTTC	CSASPAAYEQYF
TRBD2	TRBV18	TRBJ2-1	NA	TGTGCCAGCTCACCTATCGCGGGAGGTAGTAATGAGCAGTTCTTC	CASSPIAGGSNEQFF
NA	TRBV18	TRBJ2-1	NA	TGTGCCAGCTCACCGGTGAGCGGAGGCAATGAGCAGTTCTTC	CASSPVSGGNEQFF
NA	TRBV19	TRBJ2-1	NA	TGTGCCAGTAGTCCCCAAGGGAGTCCACTCTACAATGAGCAGTTCTTC	CASSPQGSPLYNEQFF
NA	TRBV4-1	TRBJ1-1	NA	TGCGCCAGCAGCGTACCAGGTGTCGGAATGAACACTGAAGCTTTCTTT	CASSVPGVGMNTEAFF
TRBD1	TRBV2	TRBJ1-2	NA	TGTGCCAGCAGTGACTCAGGACAGGGTTTTGTGCGGAGATATGGCTACACCTTC	CASSDSGQGFVRRYGYTF
TRBD2	TRBV20-1	TRBJ2-7	NA	TGCAGTGCTAGTAAATCTAGCGGTAATCCCCTTGCGATCCGGCAGTACTTC	CSASKSSGNPLAIRQYF
NA	TRBV9	TRBJ1-1	NA	TGTGCCAGCAGCGCAGTCGGACAAATGAACACTGAAGCTTTCTTT	CASSAVGQMNTEAFF
NA	TRBV4-1	TRBJ2-7	once	TGCGCCAGCAGCCAAGAAGAGCCTCAACGGGGAGGTTACGAGCAGTACTTC	CASSQEEPQRGGYEQYF
NA	TRBV5-5	TRBJ2-5	NA	TGTGCCAGCAGCTTGAACTTGGGGGGGACCCAGTACTTC	CASSLNLGGTQYF
TRBD1	TRBV5-1	TRBJ1-2	NA	TGCGCCAGCAGCCAGACTAGACAGGGGGCCTCGTGGAATGGCTACACCTTC	CASSQTRQGASWNGYTF
TRBD1	TRBV29-1	TRBJ1-3	NA	TGCAGCGTTTTCAGACAGGGTGGGAACACCATATATTTT	CSVFRQGGNTIYF
NA	TRBV7-9	TRBJ2-6	few	TGTGCCAGCAGTGGCCCGGGGGCCAACGTCCTGACTTTC	CASSGPGANVLTF
TRBD2	TRBV2	TRBJ2-1	NA	TGTGCCAGCAGCCGGGAGCTAGCGGACAATGAGCAGTTCTTC	CASSRELADNEQFF
TRBD2	TRBV5-1	TRBJ2-1	once	TGCGCCAGCAGCTTGGCGGCTAGCGGGTCGGGCAATGAGCAGTTCTTC	CASSLAASGSGNEQFF
NA	TRBV27	TRBJ1-1	NA	TGTGCCAGCAGTGTCCGTGGGGGGGCGGGGACTGAAGCTTTCTTT	CASSVRGGAGTEAFF
TRBD1	TRBV6-5	TRBJ1-4	few	TGTGCCAGCAGGAGGACAGGGGGCGATGAAAAACTGTTTTTT	CASRRTGGDEKLFF
NA	TRBV7-9	TRBJ1-1	NA	TGTGCCAGCAGCTTAGGGCAGGGGTCGGACACTGAAGCTTTCTTT	CASSLGQGSDTEAFF
NA	TRBV9	TRBJ1-3	NA	TGTGCCAGCAGCGTAGCTGGGGCAGGGGCCTCTGGAAACACCATATATTTT	CASSVAGAGASGNTIYF
TRBD1	TRBV5-5	TRBJ2-2	NA	TGTGCCAGCAGCGCCCGAAGGGGACAGGGTACCGGGGAGCTGTTTTTT	CASSARRGQGTGELFF